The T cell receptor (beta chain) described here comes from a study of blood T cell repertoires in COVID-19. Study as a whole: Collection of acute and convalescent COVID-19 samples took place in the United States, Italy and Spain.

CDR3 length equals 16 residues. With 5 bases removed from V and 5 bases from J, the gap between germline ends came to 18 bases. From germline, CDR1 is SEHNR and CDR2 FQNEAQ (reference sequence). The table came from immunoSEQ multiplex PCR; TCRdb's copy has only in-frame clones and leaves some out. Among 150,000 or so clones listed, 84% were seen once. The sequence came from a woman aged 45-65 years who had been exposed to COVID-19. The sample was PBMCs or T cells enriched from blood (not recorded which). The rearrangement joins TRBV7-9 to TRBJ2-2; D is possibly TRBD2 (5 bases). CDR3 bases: TGTGCCAGCAGCGGAACCGGGAACACAAGGACCGGGGAGCTGTTTTTT. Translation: CASSGTGNTRTGELFF.